Below, 30 T cell receptor beta chains from the same sample are listed, as sequenced in a study of T cell changes during pregnancy in multiple sclerosis. Sequencing was performed with immunoSEQ multiplex PCR; in TCRdb, only in-frame clones are kept and a portion is missing. The sample records tens of thousands of clones, approximately 92% being singletons. The input for sequencing was CD4+ T cells from peripheral blood mononuclear cells, taken in the third trimester of pregnancy. Receptors originate from a female donor with multiple sclerosis, enrolled in a pregnancy study.

The chain couples TRBV5-6 to TRBJ1-1; 10 positions agree with TRBD1. Germline CDR1 SGHDT, CDR2 YYEEEE. This CDR3 is built from 13 residues. The ends lost 3 bases at V and 4 bases at J; junction bases unmatched: 0. CDR3 DNA sequence: TGTGCCAGCAGCTGGGACAGGGGCACTGAAGCTTTCTTT. This gives the protein CASSWDRGTEAFF.

This chain links TRBV5-4 with TRBJ2-2; TRBD2 matches at 10 bases. This CDR3 is 16 amino acids long. Germline trimming cut 4 bases from V and 4 bases from J; bases unmatched to any gene: 7. Germline CDR1 and CDR2: SGHNT and YYREEE (reference sequence). CDR3 region: CASSTGLALSTGELFF. The CDR3 DNA reads TGTGCCAGCAGCACGGGACTAGCGCTGAGCACCGGGGAGCTGTTTTTT.

The rearrangement joins TRBV7-2 to TRBJ2-3, with a weak D call TRBD2 (5 bases). The CDR3 is 14 amino acids. Deletions cut 2 bases from V and 4 bases from J, with 10 bases between. In germline, CDR1 is SGHTA, CDR2 FQGNSA. The CDR3 DNA sequence: TGTGCCAGCAGCTTAAGAGGGTTGGCAGATACGCAGTATTTT. It codes for CASSLRGLADTQYF. The full variable domain, in which reference TRBV7-2 and TRBJ2-3 provide the parts outside the CDR3, is GAGVSQSPSNKVTEKGKDVELRCDPISGHTALYWYRQSLGQGLEFLIYFQGNSAPDKSGLPSDRFSAERTGGSVSTLTIQRTQQEDSAVYLCASSLRGLADTQYFGPGTRLTVL.

The chain uses TRBV30 and TRBJ1-5, with 7 bases identical to TRBD1. V lost 2 bases to trimming and J lost 6 bases; unmatched junction nucleotides: 7. Germline loops: CDR1 GTSNPN, CDR2 SVGIG (reference sequence). CDR3 length: 14 amino acids. The CDR3 region is CAWSTTGVGQPQHF. CDR3 DNA sequence: TGTGCCTGGAGTACTACAGGGGTTGGTCAGCCCCAGCATTTT.

The chain is built from TRBV11-2 and TRBJ1-1; D uncertain. The CDR3 has 13 amino acids. V lost 3 bases and J 4 bases, leaving 9 bases between the germline ends. Germline-derived CDR1 and CDR2 are SGHAT and FQNNGV. For the CDR3, the DNA is TGTGCCAGCAGCTTGGGCTTGATCACTGAAGCTTTCTTT. Translation gives CASSLGLITEAFF.

This clone was seen a handful of times. The V and J genes are TRBV12-5 and TRBJ1-4; no definite D call. CDR1 and CDR2 from the germline V gene are LGHNT and FRNRAP. CDR3 length: 20 amino acids. V was clipped by 0 bases and J by 4 bases, with 24 bases between them. CDR3 loop: CASGLVPSQEVTRFNEKLFF. The CDR3 DNA sequence: TGTGCTAGTGGTTTGGTACCGTCTCAGGAGGTAACCCGGTTTAATGAAAAACTGTTTTTT. Based on the CDR3 plus reference TRBV12-5 and TRBJ1-4, the full variable domain is DARVTQTPRHKVTEMGQEVTMRCQPILGHNTVFWYRQTMMQGLELLAYFRNRAPLDDSGMPKDRFSAEMPDATLATLKIQPSEPRDSAVYFCASGLVPSQEVTRFNEKLFFGSGTQLSVL.

The J gene is TRBJ1-2, the V gene TRBV10-3, with TRBD1 identical over 8 bases. This CDR3 is 16 amino acids long. From germline, CDR1 is ENHRY and CDR2 SYGVKD. J gave up 4 bases and V 0 bases, and 7 bases lay outside the gene matches. Here the CDR3 DNA reads TGTGCCATCAGTGAGTCAACAGGGGGAAATATCTATGGCTACACCTTC. As protein: CAISESTGGNIYGYTF.

The chain links TRBV7-3 to TRBJ1-1, with no clear D. The germline V and J ends were trimmed by 4 bases and 2 bases, with 11 bases remaining between them. The CDR3 totals 14 residues. Germline lookup yields CDR1 SGHTA and CDR2 FQGTGA. For the CDR3, the DNA is TGTGCCAGCAGCTATAGCGCTGAAAACACTGAAGCTTTCTTT. Its protein is CASSYSAENTEAFF.

This clone was detected once. This chain connects TRBV18 to TRBJ1-2; 12 nucleotides match TRBD1. Looked up from germline, CDR1 is KGHSH and CDR2 is LQKENI. V was clipped by 2 bases and J by 3 bases; unmatched bases: 13. This CDR3 is built from 19 residues. The CDR3 protein is CASSPGYPGQGAKYYGYTF. In DNA form, the CDR3 reads TGTGCCAGCTCACCAGGATACCCGGGACAGGGGGCGAAGTACTATGGCTACACCTTC.

V is TRBV5-1 and J is TRBJ1-1; no firm D call. This CDR3 comprises 14 residues. Germline CDR1 SGHRS, CDR2 YFSETQ. The V end lost 0 bases, the J end lost 1 base, and 7 bases lay between the germline ends. CDR3 sequence: CASSLVAENTEAFF. As DNA, the CDR3 is TGCGCCAGCAGCTTGGTGGCAGAGAACACTGAAGCTTTCTTT. The full variable domain, rest sourced from reference TRBV5-1 and TRBJ1-1, is KAGVTQTPRYLIKTRGQQVTLSCSPISGHRSVSWYQQTPGQGLQFLFEYFSETQRNKGNFPGRFSGRQFSNSRSEMNVSTLELGDSALYLCASSLVAENTEAFFGQGTRLTVV.

This chain joins TRBV11-2 and TRBJ2-1; D is uncertain. The V and J ends lost 1 base and 5 bases respectively, with 9 bases between them. The CDR3 length is 14 residues. Germline CDR1 reads SGHAT; CDR2 reads FQNNGV. In nucleotides, the CDR3 is TGTGCCAGCAGCTTAGTTGGCCCCAACAATGAGCAGTTCTTC. This translates into CASSLVGPNNEQFF.

V is TRBV5-6 and J is TRBJ2-3, with 9 bases matching TRBD2. Trimming cost V 4 bases and J 8 bases; bases outside gene matches: 17. The germline V gene encodes CDR1 SGHDT and CDR2 YYEEEE. CDR3 length: 17 amino acids. The CDR3 loop reads CASSPRQSGGYSGTQYF. CDR3 DNA: TGTGCCAGCAGCCCCCGACAAAGCGGGGGGTACAGTGGTACGCAGTATTTT. Variable domain in full (rest from reference TRBV5-6 and TRBJ2-3): DAGVTQSPTHLIKTRGQQVTLRCSPKSGHDTVSWYQQALGQGPQFIFQYYEEEERQRGNFPDRFSGHQFPNYSSELNVNALLLGDSALYLCASSPRQSGGYSGTQYFGPGTRLTVL.

The chain has TRBV29-1 and TRBJ1-1; possible D gene TRBD1, 5 bases. The V gene's germline CDR1 is SQVTM and CDR2 ANQGSEA. V lost 6 bases to trimming and J lost 11 bases, with 10 bases between them. The CDR3 totals 9 residues. The CDR3: CSVGEGAFF. In DNA form, the CDR3 reads TGCAGCGTGGGGGAGGGGGCTTTCTTT.

In this sample, this clone turned up once. The chain recombines TRBV19 with TRBJ1-5; the D gene is possibly TRBD1 (6 bases). The CDR3 has 14 residues. Germline V gene data show CDR1 as LNHDA and CDR2 as SQIVND (reference sequence). V was trimmed by 6 bases and J by 5 bases, leaving 14 bases between them. The CDR3 is CASRHRDTDQPQHF. The CDR3 bases are TGTGCCAGTAGGCACCGGGACACAGATCAGCCCCAGCATTTT. The whole variable domain, filled in from reference TRBV19 and TRBJ1-5, reads DGGITQSPKYLFRKEGQNVTLSCEQNLNHDAMYWYRQDPGQGLRLIYYSQIVNDFQKGDIAEGYSVSREKKESFPLTVTSAQKNPTAFYLCASRHRDTDQPQHFGDGTRLSIL.

The V gene is TRBV7-2, the J gene TRBJ2-2; tentatively, D is TRBD2 (6 bases). CDR1 SGHTA and CDR2 FQGNSA come from the germline V gene. CDR3 length: 14 amino acids. The V end lost 4 bases, the J end lost 8 bases, and 14 bases lay between the germline ends. CDR3: CASSSSPGVGELFF. The CDR3 DNA sequence: TGTGCCAGCAGCTCCTCTCCGGGGGTTGGGGAGCTGTTTTTT.

V gene TRBV2 combines with J gene TRBJ2-7; the match to TRBD2 covers 11 bases. The CDR3 length is 15 residues. J was trimmed by 2 bases and V by 8 bases; bases with no gene match: 8. CDR1 and CDR2 (germline): SNHLY, FYNNEI. The CDR3 here is CASGVGTSGTYEQYF. In nucleotides, the CDR3 is TGTGCCAGCGGAGTGGGGACTAGCGGAACCTACGAGCAGTACTTC.

The V and J genes are TRBV7-8 and TRBJ1-5, with D perhaps TRBD1 (6 bases). Looked up from germline, CDR1 is SGHVS and CDR2 is FQNEAQ. Trimming took 5 bases from V and 2 from J, leaving 10 bases between them. The CDR3 is 14 residues long. The CDR3 sequence is CASSLWTGNQPQHF. CDR3 DNA: TGTGCCAGCAGCCTATGGACAGGCAATCAGCCCCAGCATTTT.

This clone showed up just once. The rearrangement links TRBV19 to TRBJ1-5, with D unresolved. Germline-derived CDR1 and CDR2 are LNHDA and SQIVND (reference sequence). The CDR3 has 14 residues. The V end lost 5 bases, the J end lost 3 bases, and 11 bases lay between the germline ends. The CDR3 spells CASSVSVINQPQHF. CDR3 coding DNA: TGTGCCAGTAGTGTGTCAGTGATCAATCAGCCCCAGCATTTT.

The rearrangement links TRBV7-9 to TRBJ2-5, with 13 positions matching TRBD2. The ends lost 5 bases at V and 5 bases at J; junction bases unmatched: 8. The CDR3 runs to 16 residues. Germline V CDR1 and CDR2: SEHNR, FQNEAQ (reference sequence). This CDR3 is CASSTPLAGGPETQYF. CDR3 nucleotide sequence: TGTGCCAGCAGCACGCCACTAGCGGGGGGGCCGGAGACCCAGTACTTC.

V usage is TRBV18 and J usage is TRBJ1-5; weak D call: TRBD1 (5 bases). V lost 3 bases and J 4 bases, leaving 13 bases between the germline ends. Germline V gives CDR1 KGHSH, CDR2 LQKENI. The CDR3 has 15 residues. CDR3 coding DNA: TGTGCCAGCTCACCTTTATCAGGGTCAAATCAGCCCCAGCATTTT. Translating it yields CASSPLSGSNQPQHF.

The V call is TRBV6-4, the J call TRBJ1-2; maybe TRBD1 (5 bases). The CDR3 sequence is 13 residues long. The germline V gene encodes CDR1 MRHNA and CDR2 SNTAGT. Trimming removed 6 bases from V and 1 base from J, with 9 bases in between. The CDR3 DNA is TGTGCCAGCAGCCCCAGGGTTAACTATGGCTACACCTTC. It specifies CASSPRVNYGYTF.

This sequence joins TRBV9 and TRBJ2-1, with a tentative D call TRBD1 (5 bases). The CDR3 has 15 amino acids. Germline CDR1 reads SGDLS; CDR2 reads YYNGEE. V was trimmed by 0 bases and J by 5 bases, leaving 12 bases between them. The CDR3 coding sequence is TGTGCCAGCAGCGTAGGGCTCTTGACAGACAATGAGCAGTTCTTC. It codes for CASSVGLLTDNEQFF.

The chain has TRBV7-2 and TRBJ2-3; the D gene is possibly TRBD2 (6 bases). The CDR3 length is 15 residues. Germline V gene data show CDR1 as SGHTA and CDR2 as FQGNSA. V lost 1 base, J lost 4 bases, and 12 bases lay in between. Here the CDR3 DNA reads TGTGCCAGCAGCTTAGACGGGGGTGTCGCAGATACGCAGTATTTT. Translated: CASSLDGGVADTQYF. Filled out from reference TRBV7-2 and TRBJ2-3, the complete variable domain reads GAGVSQSPSNKVTEKGKDVELRCDPISGHTALYWYRQSLGQGLEFLIYFQGNSAPDKSGLPSDRFSAERTGGSVSTLTIQRTQQEDSAVYLCASSLDGGVADTQYFGPGTRLTVL.

The chain links TRBV4-1 to TRBJ1-2; D gene uncertain. V was shortened by 3 bases and J by 3 bases, with 17 bases between the two germline ends. The germline V gene encodes CDR1 MGHRA and CDR2 YSYEKL. The CDR3 consists of 16 residues. CDR3 sequence (DNA): TGCGCCAGCAGCCATCTCCCGGACGGCGGGGACTATGGCTACACCTTC. Encoded protein: CASSHLPDGGDYGYTF.

To note about this clone: This sample also contains other DNA sequences that code for the same CDR3. The rearrangement links TRBV18 to TRBJ2-7; unclear D gene. This CDR3 contains 14 residues. V lost 3 bases and J 1 base, leaving 10 bases between the germline ends. Per the germline V gene, CDR1 is KGHSH and CDR2 is LQKENI. The CDR3 DNA reads as TGTGCCAGCTCACCTTCCGGCGGATCCTACGAGCAGTACTTC. It yields the protein CASSPSGGSYEQYF.

The rearrangement uses TRBV30 and TRBJ1-2; TRBD1 is a possible D gene (5 bases). V was shortened by 1 base and J by 4 bases, with 7 bases between the two germline ends. This CDR3 comprises 12 residues. CDR1 is GTSNPN and CDR2 is SVGIG in the germline V gene (reference sequence). The CDR3: CAWSGGAYGYTF. In DNA, the CDR3 is TGTGCCTGGAGTGGGGGCGCCTATGGCTACACCTTC.

CDR3 loop: CASSVTSGGARETQYF. CDR3 nucleotides: TGTGCCAGCAGCGTTACTAGCGGGGGGGCCAGAGAGACCCAGTACTTC. The chain links TRBV9 to TRBJ2-5, with 13 bases matching TRBD2. Germline CDR1 SGDLS, CDR2 YYNGEE. The CDR3 is 16 residues long. J gave up 4 bases and V 2 bases, and 5 bases lay outside the gene matches.

V usage is TRBV6-6 and J usage is TRBJ2-3, with TRBD1 as a possible D gene (6 bases). Trimming took 0 bases from V and 3 from J, leaving 7 bases between them. The CDR3 is 14 residues long. Germline CDR1 is MNHNY and CDR2 is SVGAGI (reference sequence). Written as DNA, the CDR3 is TGTGCCAGCAGTTACTCGGGGACAACAGATACGCAGTATTTT. Residues: CASSYSGTTDTQYF.

This chain connects TRBV7-8 to TRBJ2-7, with D possibly TRBD2 on 6 matching bases. The CDR3 contains 15 residues. The V gene lost 5 bases and the J gene lost 4 bases, with 18 bases spanning the gap. Germline assignment: CDR1 SGHVS and CDR2 FQNEAQ. CDR3 residues: CASSPIGGGEYEQYF. CDR3 bases: TGTGCCAGCAGCCCAATCGGAGGCGGGGAATACGAGCAGTACTTC.

This clone was counted a single time. The chain uses TRBV6-1 and TRBJ1-1; D unclear. Germline-derived CDR1 and CDR2 are MNHNS and SASEGT. Trimming stripped 3 bases from V and 5 bases from J, with 22 bases between. This CDR3 has 17 amino acids. CDR3 nucleotide sequence: TGTGCCAGCAGTGAGTTCGGCAGAACCGTCACCGGGACTGAAGCTTTCTTT. The encoded protein is CASSEFGRTVTGTEAFF.